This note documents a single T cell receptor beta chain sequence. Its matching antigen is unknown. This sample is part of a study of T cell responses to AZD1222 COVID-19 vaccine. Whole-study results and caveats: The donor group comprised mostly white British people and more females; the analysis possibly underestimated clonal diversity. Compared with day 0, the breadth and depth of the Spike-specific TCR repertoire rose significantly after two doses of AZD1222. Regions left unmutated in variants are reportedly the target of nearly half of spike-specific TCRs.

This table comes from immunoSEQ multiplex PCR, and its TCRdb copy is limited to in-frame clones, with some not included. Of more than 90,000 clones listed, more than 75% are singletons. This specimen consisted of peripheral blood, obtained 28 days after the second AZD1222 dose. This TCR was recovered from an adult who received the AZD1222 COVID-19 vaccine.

In DNA form, the CDR3 reads TGTGCCAGCAGCTTGGAAGCGGGGAGCTATGGCTACACCTTC. Protein product: CASSLEAGSYGYTF. The chain carries TRBV5-4 and TRBJ1-2; D remains unclear. Trimming took off 0 bases at V and 4 bases at J, with 10 bases between the two ends. This CDR3 has 14 amino acids. The germline CDR1 and CDR2 sequences are SGHNT and YYREEE (reference sequence).